The present T cell receptor beta chain was sequenced within a study of cytomegalovirus exposure and HLA in healthy donors. The length of the CDR3 is 13 residues. Trimming cost V 8 bases and J 0 bases, with 11 bases left between them. Germline assignment: CDR1 MDHEN and CDR2 SYDVKM. This clone showed up just once. Its matching antigen is unknown. Overall study results and limits: Fewer N-insertions than the roughly 630-donor mean were reportedly shown by an Asian-associated ancestry cluster in a later analysis.

The PCR employed 60 Vbeta primers together with 13 Jbeta primers. Libraries were prepared by immunoSEQ multiplex PCR; TCRdb keeps only in-frame clonotypes and omits some of them. The data show under 150,000 clones, around 77% seen once. Sequenced sample: PBMCs. V is TRBV28 and J is TRBJ2-7; possible D gene TRBD1, 6 bases. The clonotype originates from a man aged 45-60 years in good health and CMV-seronegative. The DNA for the CDR3 is TGTGCCAGCTCCGGGACACGCTCCTACGAGCAGTACTTC. Protein sequence: CASSGTRSYEQYF.